This T cell receptor beta chain was recovered during a study of OX40 agonist ivuxolimab in advanced cancers. Study background: Treatment received earlier with anti-PD-1, anti-PD-L1 or anti-CTLA-4 agents was allowed, and roughly 40% had some. General study points: Antigen specificity of clonally expanded peripheral T cells was not established. CD8+ T cells showed, on average, more clonal expansion than CD4+ cells.

Sequenced by immunoSEQ multiplex PCR; TCRdb stores in-frame clones only, minus some. The sample has approximately 68,000 clones, approximately 84% seen once; the top ten hold roughly 2.1%. A remark on this clone: Its target is not known.

At baseline, cycle 4 day 1, and cycle 7 day 1, blood was sampled. This CDR3 contains 14 residues. CDR1 is GTSNPN and CDR2 is SVGIG in the germline V gene (reference sequence). V gave up 1 base and J gave up 4 bases; unmatched junction bases: 5. This clonotype was sampled from an adult with an advanced solid tumor such as melanoma, head and neck, liver or kidney cancer. The chain uses TRBV30 and TRBJ2-7; TRBD2 agrees at 9 bases. The source material was CD4+ or CD8+ T cells sorted from blood, sampled in a trial of the OX40 agonist ivuxolimab. Written as DNA, the CDR3 is TGTGCCTGGAGTGGGATTAGCGGGAGTTACGAGCAGTACTTC. Protein product: CAWSGISGSYEQYF.